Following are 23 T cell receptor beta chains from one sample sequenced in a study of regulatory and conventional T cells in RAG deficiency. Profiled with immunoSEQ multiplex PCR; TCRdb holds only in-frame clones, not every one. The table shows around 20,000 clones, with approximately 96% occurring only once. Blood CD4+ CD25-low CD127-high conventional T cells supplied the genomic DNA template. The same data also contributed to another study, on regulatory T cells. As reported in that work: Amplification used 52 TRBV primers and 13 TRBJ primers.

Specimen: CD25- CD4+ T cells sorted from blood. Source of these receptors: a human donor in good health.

The CDR3 reads CASSFSGAGRNEQYF. In DNA form, the CDR3 reads TGCGCCAGCAGCTTTTCAGGGGCAGGGCGGAACGAGCAGTACTTC. The chain has TRBV5-1 and TRBJ2-7; D is perhaps TRBD1 (6 bases). The CDR3 contains 15 residues. The germline V gene has CDR1 SGHRS and CDR2 YFSETQ. V was clipped by 2 bases and J by 5 bases, with 17 bases between them.

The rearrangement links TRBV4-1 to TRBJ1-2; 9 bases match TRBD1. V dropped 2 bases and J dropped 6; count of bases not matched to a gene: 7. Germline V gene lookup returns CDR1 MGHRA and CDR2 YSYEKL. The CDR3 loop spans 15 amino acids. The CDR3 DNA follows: TGCGCCAGCAGCCAACCCGGGACAGGGAATCATGGCTACACCTTC. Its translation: CASSQPGTGNHGYTF.

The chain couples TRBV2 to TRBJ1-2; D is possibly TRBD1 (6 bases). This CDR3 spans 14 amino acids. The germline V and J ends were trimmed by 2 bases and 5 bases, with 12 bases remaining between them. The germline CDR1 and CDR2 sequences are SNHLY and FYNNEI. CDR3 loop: CASSEQGPVYGYTF. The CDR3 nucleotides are TGTGCCAGCAGTGAACAGGGGCCCGTATATGGCTACACCTTC.

The CDR3, as DNA: TGTGCCAGCAGTGAAGGGACAGGGAATAATTCACCCCTCCACTTT. It specifies CASSEGTGNNSPLHF. This chain joins TRBV2 and TRBJ1-6; TRBD1 matches at 8 bases. The CDR3 is 15 residues long. CDR1 and CDR2 from the germline V gene are SNHLY and FYNNEI. Losses at the gene ends were 1 base for V and 5 bases for J; bases not matched to a gene: 1.

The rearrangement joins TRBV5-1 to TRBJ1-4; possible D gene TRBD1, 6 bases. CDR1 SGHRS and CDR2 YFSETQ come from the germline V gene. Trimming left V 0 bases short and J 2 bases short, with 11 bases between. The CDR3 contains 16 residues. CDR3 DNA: TGCGCCAGCAGCTTGGGCACAGGGTTCACTAATGAAAAACTGTTTTTT. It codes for CASSLGTGFTNEKLFF.

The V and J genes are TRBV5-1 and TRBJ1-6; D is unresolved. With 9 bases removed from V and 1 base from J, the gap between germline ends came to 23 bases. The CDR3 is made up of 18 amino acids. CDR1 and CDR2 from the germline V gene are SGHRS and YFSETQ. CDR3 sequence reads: CANTPRGPNASYNSPLHF. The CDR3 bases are TGCGCCAACACCCCCCGTGGCCCGAACGCTTCCTATAATTCACCCCTCCACTTT.

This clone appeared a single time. CDR3 residues: CASSGQAGAIAAFF. The CDR3 bases are TGTGCCAGTAGTGGGCAGGCGGGGGCAATCGCAGCTTTCTTT. The rearrangement uses TRBV19 and TRBJ1-1; a possible D gene is TRBD1 (6 bases). The CDR3 totals 14 residues. The V end was cut by 5 bases, the J end by 10 bases, with 20 bases between. CDR1 is LNHDA and CDR2 is SQIVND in the germline V gene (reference sequence).

CDR3 in DNA: TGTGCCAGCAGCTTTGAGACTTATTTTGGGCAGTACTTC. This gives the protein CASSFETYFGQYF. The chain carries TRBV7-9 and TRBJ2-7; D gene unclear. CDR3 length equals 13 residues. The germline gives CDR1 SEHNR, CDR2 FQNEAQ (reference sequence). Trimming left V 3 bases short and J 9 bases short, with 15 bases between. Full variable domain (missing parts from reference TRBV7-9 and TRBJ2-7): DTGVSQNPRHKITKRGQNVTFRCDPISEHNRLYWYRQTLGQGPEFLTYFQNEAQLEKSRLLSDRFSAERPKGSFSTLEIQRTEQGDSAMYLCASSFETYFGQYFGPGTRLTVT.

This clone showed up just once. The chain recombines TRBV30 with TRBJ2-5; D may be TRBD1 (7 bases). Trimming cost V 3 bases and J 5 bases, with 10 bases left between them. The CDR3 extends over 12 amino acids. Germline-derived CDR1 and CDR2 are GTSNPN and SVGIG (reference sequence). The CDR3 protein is CAWSQGGETQYF. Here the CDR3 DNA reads TGTGCCTGGAGCCAGGGGGGCGAGACCCAGTACTTC.

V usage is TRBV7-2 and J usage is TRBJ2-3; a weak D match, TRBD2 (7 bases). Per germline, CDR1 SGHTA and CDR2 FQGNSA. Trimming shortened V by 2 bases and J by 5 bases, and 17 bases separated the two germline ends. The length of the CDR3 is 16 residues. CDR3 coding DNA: TGTGCCAGCAGCTTACGAGCGGGGAGGGGGGGAGATACGCAGTATTTT. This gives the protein CASSLRAGRGGDTQYF.

The DNA of the CDR3 is TGTGCCAGCAGCGGTATTTGGACTAGCGGGGGTATCGCAGAGACCCAGTACTTC. It translates to CASSGIWTSGGIAETQYF. The rearrangement links TRBV7-9 to TRBJ2-5; the match to TRBD2 covers 13 bases. Germline values: CDR1 SEHNR, CDR2 FQNEAQ (reference sequence). CDR3 size: 18 residues. Trimming took 5 bases from V and 4 from J; bases not matched to a gene: 13.

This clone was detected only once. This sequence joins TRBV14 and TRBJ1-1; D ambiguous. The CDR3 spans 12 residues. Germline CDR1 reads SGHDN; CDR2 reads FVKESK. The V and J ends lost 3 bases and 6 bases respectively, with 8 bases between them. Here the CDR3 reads CASSQAAAEAFF. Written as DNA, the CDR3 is TGTGCCAGCAGCCAGGCGGCGGCTGAAGCTTTCTTT.

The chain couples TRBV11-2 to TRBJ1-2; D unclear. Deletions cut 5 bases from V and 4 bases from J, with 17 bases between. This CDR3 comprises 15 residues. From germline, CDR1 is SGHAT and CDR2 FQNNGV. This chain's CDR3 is CASSRYGIPFYGYTF. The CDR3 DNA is TGTGCCAGCAGCCGTTATGGCATCCCCTTCTATGGCTACACCTTC.

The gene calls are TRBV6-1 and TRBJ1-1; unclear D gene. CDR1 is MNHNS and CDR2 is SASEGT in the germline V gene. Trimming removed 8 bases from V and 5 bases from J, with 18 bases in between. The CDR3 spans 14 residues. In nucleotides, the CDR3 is TGTGCCAGCTCCAGTCGGAGCGGGGTTACTGAAGCTTTCTTT. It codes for CASSSRSGVTEAFF.

CDR3 protein: CASSQGLAGGTDTQYF. CDR3 in DNA: TGCGCCAGCAGCCAGGGACTAGCGGGGGGAACAGATACGCAGTATTTT. This chain links TRBV4-1 with TRBJ2-3; TRBD2 aligns across 15 bases. The ends lost 3 bases at V and 3 bases at J; junction bases unmatched: 1. The CDR3 contains 16 residues. From germline, CDR1 is MGHRA and CDR2 YSYEKL.

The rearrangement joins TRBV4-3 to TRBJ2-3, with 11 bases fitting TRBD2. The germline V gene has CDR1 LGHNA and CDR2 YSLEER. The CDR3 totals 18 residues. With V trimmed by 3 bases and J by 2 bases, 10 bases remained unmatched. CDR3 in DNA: TGCGCCAGCAGCCACACTAGCGGGGGCCGTCTCAACACAGATACGCAGTATTTT. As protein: CASSHTSGGRLNTDTQYF.

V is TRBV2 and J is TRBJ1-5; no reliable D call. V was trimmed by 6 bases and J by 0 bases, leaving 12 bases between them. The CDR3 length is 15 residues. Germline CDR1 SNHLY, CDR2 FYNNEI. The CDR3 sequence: CASSPPGNSNQPQHF. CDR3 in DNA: TGTGCCAGCAGCCCCCCGGGGAATAGCAATCAGCCCCAGCATTTT. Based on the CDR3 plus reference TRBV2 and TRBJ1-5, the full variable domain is EPEVTQTPSHQVTQMGQEVILRCVPISNHLYFYWYRQILGQKVEFLVSFYNNEISEKSEIFDDQFSVERPDGSNFTLKIRSTKLEDSAMYFCASSPPGNSNQPQHFGDGTRLSIL.

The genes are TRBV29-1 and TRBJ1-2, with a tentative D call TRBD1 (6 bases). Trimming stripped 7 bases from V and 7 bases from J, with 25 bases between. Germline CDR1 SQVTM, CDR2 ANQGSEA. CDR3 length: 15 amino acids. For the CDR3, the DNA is TGCAGCGAGCCAGGGGCAGTATCCGGAGCGCGTGGCTACACCTTC. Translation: CSEPGAVSGARGYTF.

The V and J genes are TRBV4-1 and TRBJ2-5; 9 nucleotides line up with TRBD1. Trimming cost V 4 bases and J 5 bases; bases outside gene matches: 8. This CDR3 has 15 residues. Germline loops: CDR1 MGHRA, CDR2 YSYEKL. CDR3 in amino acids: CASSRGGTGRETQYF. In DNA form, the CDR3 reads TGCGCCAGCAGCCGAGGGGGGACAGGGCGGGAGACCCAGTACTTC.

CDR3 nucleotide sequence: TGCGCCAGCAGCTTGGATAGCGGGGGCGGGACAGATACGCAGTATTTT. The encoded protein is CASSLDSGGGTDTQYF. V and J are TRBV5-1 and TRBJ2-3, with 9 positions matching TRBD2. J gave up 3 bases and V 0 bases, and 5 bases lay outside the gene matches. The CDR3 runs 16 residues. Germline CDR1 is SGHRS and CDR2 is YFSETQ.

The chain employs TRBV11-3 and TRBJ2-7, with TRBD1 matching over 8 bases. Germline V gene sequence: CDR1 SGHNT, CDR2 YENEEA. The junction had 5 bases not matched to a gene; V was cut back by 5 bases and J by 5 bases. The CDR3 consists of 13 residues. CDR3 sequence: CASSPDRGNEQYF. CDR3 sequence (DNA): TGTGCCAGCAGCCCCGACAGGGGTAACGAGCAGTACTTC.

The CDR3 DNA is TGTGCCAGCAGCTCCAGGGGGCGTATGAACACTGAAGCTTTCTTT. This sequence encodes CASSSRGRMNTEAFF. The rearrangement links TRBV6-5 to TRBJ1-1, with TRBD1 matching 8 bases. V lost 6 bases to trimming and J lost 0 bases; unmatched junction nucleotides: 6. CDR1 and CDR2 (germline): MNHEY, SVGAGI. The CDR3 runs 15 residues.

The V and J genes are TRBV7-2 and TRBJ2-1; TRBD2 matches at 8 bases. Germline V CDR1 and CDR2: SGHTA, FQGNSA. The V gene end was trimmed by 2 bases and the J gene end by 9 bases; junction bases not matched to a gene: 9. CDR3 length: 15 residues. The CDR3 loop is CASSLSTGGRGEQFF. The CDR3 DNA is TGTGCCAGCAGCTTATCGACGGGGGGGCGGGGTGAGCAGTTCTTC.